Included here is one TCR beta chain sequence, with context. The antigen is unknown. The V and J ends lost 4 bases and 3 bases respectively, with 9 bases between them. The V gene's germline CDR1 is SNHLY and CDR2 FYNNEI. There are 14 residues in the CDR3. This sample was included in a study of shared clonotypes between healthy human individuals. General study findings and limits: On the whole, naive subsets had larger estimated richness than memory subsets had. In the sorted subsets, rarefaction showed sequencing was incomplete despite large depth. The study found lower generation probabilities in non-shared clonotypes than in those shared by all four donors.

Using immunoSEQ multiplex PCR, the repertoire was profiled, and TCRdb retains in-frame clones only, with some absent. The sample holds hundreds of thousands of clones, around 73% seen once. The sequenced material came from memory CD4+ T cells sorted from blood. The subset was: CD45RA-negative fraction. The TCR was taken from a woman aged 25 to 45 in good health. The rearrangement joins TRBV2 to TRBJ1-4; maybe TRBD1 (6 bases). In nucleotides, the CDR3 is TGTGCCAGCAGTGCAGGGGATTCTAATGAAAAACTGTTTTTT. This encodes CASSAGDSNEKLFF.